One sample yielded the 5 T cell receptor beta chains listed below, sequenced in a study of T cells and copy number aberrations in small-cell lung cancer. Generated by immunoSEQ multiplex PCR, the TCRdb table keeps only in-frame clones and is missing some. The sample lists some 6,300 clones, approximately 79% occurring once. Sequenced sample: tumor tissue. The receptor source for this set is a man aged 50 to 59 with small cell lung cancer.

The rearrangement links TRBV28 to TRBJ1-4; 7 nucleotides agree with TRBD1. J was trimmed by 3 bases and V by 3 bases; bases with no gene match: 4. There are 15 residues in the CDR3. From germline, CDR1 is MDHEN and CDR2 SYDVKM. The CDR3 spells CASSFRGGSNEKLFF. The CDR3 nucleotides read TGTGCCAGCAGTTTCAGGGGGGGCTCTAATGAAAAACTGTTTTTT.

The chain combines TRBV7-6 with TRBJ1-1, with TRBD1 as a possible D gene (6 bases). The CDR3 extends over 15 amino acids. CDR1 SGHVS and CDR2 FNYEAQ come from the germline V gene. Trimming took off 1 base at V and 5 bases at J, with 14 bases between the two ends. CDR3 amino acids: CASSLGGGGGTEAFF. The CDR3 DNA sequence: TGTGCCAGCAGCTTAGGGGGTGGAGGGGGGACTGAAGCTTTCTTT.

The J gene is TRBJ1-5, the V gene TRBV9; 7 bases agree with TRBD1. The CDR3 consists of 16 residues. The junction had 8 bases not matched to a gene; V was cut back by 4 bases and J by 1 base. The germline V gene has CDR1 SGDLS and CDR2 YYNGEE. The CDR3 DNA follows: TGTGCCAGCAGCATACCGGGACAGAAGAGCAATCAGCCCCAGCATTTT. Its translation: CASSIPGQKSNQPQHF.

The chain links TRBV5-1 to TRBJ2-7; weak D call: TRBD1 (6 bases). Germline V gene lookup returns CDR1 SGHRS and CDR2 YFSETQ. V was cut by 3 bases and J by 9 bases, with 25 bases left in between. The CDR3 length is 16 residues. CDR3 sequence: CASSSTLGDNLSVQYF. The CDR3 nucleotides are TGCGCCAGCAGCTCTACCTTGGGGGACAACCTTTCTGTGCAGTACTTC.

In this sample, this clone turned up once. The chain employs TRBV2 and TRBJ2-5; TRBD1 agrees at 7 bases. J lost 6 bases, V lost 4 bases, and 5 bases had no gene match. The CDR3 loop spans 13 amino acids. Germline CDR1 and CDR2: SNHLY and FYNNEI. The CDR3, as DNA: TGTGCCAGCAGTGCGGACAGGATGAAGACCCAGTACTTC. Its protein is CASSADRMKTQYF.